A single sample gave rise to the 27 T cell receptor beta chains below, sequenced in a study of persistence of HIV-infected CD4 T cells. This was the immunoSEQ version 4 assay in survey mode. TCRdb keeps only in-frame clones here, not all; method: immunoSEQ multiplex PCR. The sample shows about 50,000 clones, around 72% of them seen only once. Cells were stimulated with CMV-infected fibroblast lysates at around 9.1 ug/mL. CD40L-negative CD69-negative CD45RO-high memory CD4+ T cells were sorted as populations depleted of antigen-responding cells. Their antigens remain unidentified. The sequenced sample was CD4+ T cells sorted from PBMCs after roughly 18-hour stimulation, obtained from a patient who received antiretroviral therapy. Every receptor here comes from an adult man with HIV who was CMV-seropositive.

The chain links TRBV5-1 to TRBJ1-5; 7 bases agree with TRBD1. Germline V gene lookup returns CDR1 SGHRS and CDR2 YFSETQ. V was pared by 5 bases and J by 4 bases, with 3 bases of the junction left unmatched. This CDR3 region has 13 residues. The CDR3 region is CASSLTGNQPQHF. CDR3 DNA: TGCGCCAGCAGTTTGACAGGGAATCAGCCCCAGCATTTT. Filled out from reference TRBV5-1 and TRBJ1-5, the complete variable domain reads KAGVTQTPRYLIKTRGQQVTLSCSPISGHRSVSWYQQTPGQGLQFLFEYFSETQRNKGNFPGRFSGRQFSNSRSEMNVSTLELGDSALYLCASSLTGNQPQHFGDGTRLSIL.

The chain combines TRBV5-1 with TRBJ2-7, with 7 bases lining up with TRBD1. The ends lost 0 bases at V and 3 bases at J; junction bases unmatched: 9. The CDR3 contains 16 residues. Germline CDR1 SGHRS, CDR2 YFSETQ. The CDR3 DNA reads TGCGCCAGCAGCTTGGGAGGTAGGGGGCGCGGCTACGAGCAGTACTTC. It translates to CASSLGGRGRGYEQYF.

This clone was counted a few times. The J gene is TRBJ2-3, the V gene TRBV7-9, with 14 bases matching TRBD2. This CDR3 region has 18 residues. The V segment lost 3 bases and the J segment 1 base; nucleotides outside the gene matches: 6. Looked up from germline, CDR1 is SEHNR and CDR2 is FQNEAQ (reference sequence). Here the CDR3 DNA reads TGTGCCAGCAGCTTTGGACTAGCGGGGGGTCTTCGCACAGATACGCAGTATTTT. This codes for CASSFGLAGGLRTDTQYF. Complete variable domain (other parts from reference TRBV7-9 and TRBJ2-3): DTGVSQNPRHKITKRGQNVTFRCDPISEHNRLYWYRQTLGQGPEFLTYFQNEAQLEKSRLLSDRFSAERPKGSFSTLEIQRTEQGDSAMYLCASSFGLAGGLRTDTQYFGPGTRLTVL.

The chain couples TRBV3-1 (or the pseudogene TRBV3-2) to TRBJ2-5; D might be TRBD2 (6 bases). The V and J ends lost 1 base and 5 bases respectively, with 14 bases between them. This CDR3 spans 15 amino acids. Germline-derived CDR1 and CDR2 are LGHDT and YNNKEL (reference sequence). CDR3 coding DNA: TGTGCCAGCAGCCAAGTCCCCGGAGGAGGGGAGACCCAGTACTTC. It translates to CASSQVPGGGETQYF.

CDR3 nucleotides: TGCGCCAGCAGCCAAACTCACACCGGGACAGCCTACGAGCAGTACTTC. This codes for CASSQTHTGTAYEQYF. The genes are TRBV4-1 and TRBJ2-7; 7 bases line up with TRBD1. The CDR3 covers 16 residues. The V gene's germline CDR1 is MGHRA and CDR2 YSYEKL. V lost 2 bases to trimming and J lost 2 bases; unmatched junction nucleotides: 9.

The gene calls are TRBV7-2 and TRBJ2-5; possible D gene TRBD1, 5 bases. V was shortened by 8 bases and J by 2 bases, with 18 bases between the two germline ends. Looked up from germline, CDR1 is SGHTA and CDR2 is FQGNSA. The CDR3 has 15 amino acids. The CDR3 loop is CASSWTWGPQETQYF. The CDR3 DNA reads as TGTGCCAGCTCATGGACCTGGGGCCCACAAGAGACCCAGTACTTC.

The CDR3 DNA reads as TGTGCCAGCAGTTTCACGGTAGATTTAGGAAACACCATATATTTT. Protein sequence: CASSFTVDLGNTIYF. The chain uses TRBV27 and TRBJ1-3; D remains ambiguous. In germline, CDR1 is MNHEY, CDR2 SMNVEV (reference sequence). The CDR3 runs to 15 residues. Trimming took 3 bases from V and 4 from J, leaving 13 bases between them.

This chain connects TRBV6-5 to TRBJ1-5, with D unresolved. Trimming took 8 bases from V and 6 from J, leaving 14 bases between them. The CDR3 extends over 13 amino acids. Germline CDR1 MNHEY, CDR2 SVGAGI. For the CDR3, the DNA is TGTGCCAGCCGCCTCGGGTCGGGTCAGCCCCAGCATTTT. It yields the protein CASRLGSGQPQHF.

The chain carries TRBV12-3 or TRBV12-4 and TRBJ2-1; possible D gene TRBD2, 5 bases. The CDR3 has 12 residues. Between the trimmed V and J ends, which lost 3 bases and 7 bases, there was a span of 7 bases. The CDR3 nucleotides read TGTGCCAGCAGTTTCTGGGAGAATGAGCAGTTCTTC. Translation gives CASSFWENEQFF.

Concerning this clone: Compared with germline, one end of the junction differs, possibly owing to a read error. The chain uses TRBV19 and TRBJ2-5; no definite D call. Germline values: CDR1 LNHDA, CDR2 SQIVND (reference sequence). The CDR3 consists of 14 residues. The CDR3 sequence is CASSIDWKREAQYF. CDR3 in DNA: TGTGCCAGTAGTATAGATTGGAAGAGAGAGGCCCAGTACTTC.

The CDR3 nucleotides are TGTGCCAGCAGAACCGAGAAGGGCATCTATGGCTACACCTTC. It yields the protein CASRTEKGIYGYTF. The chain has TRBV28 and TRBJ1-2; D remains unclear. The CDR3 has 14 residues. The germline V and J ends were trimmed by 6 bases and 4 bases, with 15 bases remaining between them. Per the germline V gene, CDR1 is MDHEN and CDR2 is SYDVKM.

This clone was counted a few times. The CDR3 is CASSLPGQHLNLYGYTF. CDR3 bases: TGTGCCAGCAGTCTCCCGGGACAGCACTTAAATCTCTATGGCTACACCTTC. The chain joins TRBV6-2 or TRBV6-3 to TRBJ1-2; 7 bases line up with TRBD1. The CDR3 length is 17 residues. The junction had 16 bases not matched to a gene; V was cut back by 5 bases and J by 4 bases. Germline CDR1 reads MNHEY; CDR2 reads SVGEGT.

V is TRBV7-2 and J is TRBJ2-3; D is unclear. V shed 3 bases and J shed 2 bases, with 12 bases lying between them. The CDR3 length is 15 residues. Germline values: CDR1 SGHTA, CDR2 FQGNSA. CDR3 in amino acids: CASSLRRADTDTQYF. The CDR3 nucleotides read TGTGCCAGCAGCTTGCGACGTGCTGACACAGATACGCAGTATTTT.

The V and J genes are TRBV6-5 and TRBJ2-7, with 8 bases lining up with TRBD2. With 0 bases clipped from V and 3 bases from J, the junction kept 4 bases outside the gene matches. From germline, CDR1 is MNHEY and CDR2 SVGAGI. This CDR3 region has 15 residues. This CDR3 reads CASSYSTGGLYEQYF. The CDR3 coding sequence is TGTGCCAGCAGTTACTCAACGGGAGGGCTCTACGAGCAGTACTTC.

The gene calls are TRBV27 and TRBJ1-6; no definite D call. V shed 2 bases and J shed 10 bases, with 9 bases lying between them. The germline V gene has CDR1 MNHEY and CDR2 SMNVEV (reference sequence). This CDR3 comprises 13 residues. CDR3 nucleotide sequence: TGTGCCAGCAGTTTAGAGCGAGGATCACCCCTCCACTTT. This translates into CASSLERGSPLHF.

A word on this clone: A junction end diverges from the germline sequence, so it may reflect a read error. This chain links TRBV20-1 with TRBJ1-6; D gene uncertain. Germline lookup yields CDR1 DFQATT and CDR2 SNEGSKA (reference sequence). The CDR3 has 11 amino acids. The CDR3 region has the DNA TGTGCCGGACGAGATAATTCACCCCTCCACTTT. Its translation: CAGRDNSPLHF.

The chain joins TRBV19 to TRBJ1-5; D is undetermined. The germline V and J ends were trimmed by 6 bases and 4 bases, with 16 bases remaining between them. The CDR3 extends over 15 amino acids. Germline-derived CDR1 and CDR2 are LNHDA and SQIVND (reference sequence). The CDR3 DNA is TGTGCCAGTAGGAGCGGGGTAAGCGGAAATCAGCCCCAGCATTTT. Amino acids: CASRSGVSGNQPQHF.

In its sample, this clone was seen once. The chain recombines TRBV7-9 with TRBJ2-2; no definite D call. CDR1 and CDR2 from the germline V gene are SEHNR and FQNEAQ (reference sequence). The V and J ends lost 0 bases and 1 base respectively, with 12 bases between them. The CDR3 is 17 residues long. The CDR3 here is CASSLAPGQLNTGELFF. The CDR3 region has the DNA TGTGCCAGCAGCTTAGCTCCTGGCCAACTGAACACCGGGGAGCTGTTTTTT.

The chain has TRBV4-3 and TRBJ2-7; D might be TRBD1 or TRBD2, each matching 6 bases. The germline gives CDR1 LGHNA, CDR2 YSLEER. CDR3 length equals 16 residues. Between the trimmed V and J ends, which lost 1 base and 2 bases, there was a span of 15 bases. The DNA of the CDR3 is TGCGCCAGCAGCCAAGGACTCACGGGGGCGGCCTACGAGCAGTACTTC. It specifies CASSQGLTGAAYEQYF.

The CDR3 DNA is TGTGCCAGCAGTCATGTACAGCTTTCACCCCTCCACTTT. This encodes CASSHVQLSPLHF. V and J are TRBV6-6 and TRBJ1-6; no reliable D call. The germline V gene encodes CDR1 MNHNY and CDR2 SVGAGI (reference sequence). The CDR3 contains 13 residues. V was pared by 5 bases and J by 9 bases, with 11 bases between.

The chain is built from TRBV28 and TRBJ2-2; D uncertain. The V end was cut by 5 bases, the J end by 5 bases, with 9 bases between. Germline V gives CDR1 MDHEN, CDR2 SYDVKM. CDR3 length: 13 amino acids. The CDR3 DNA sequence: TGTGCCAGCAGTCGTAGGTGGACCGGGGAGCTGTTTTTT. Its protein product is CASSRRWTGELFF.

The rearrangement links TRBV2 to TRBJ2-6; TRBD1 aligns across 7 bases. The germline CDR1 and CDR2 sequences are SNHLY and FYNNEI. The CDR3 spans 15 residues. V trimming: 6 bases; J trimming: 1 base; junction bases outside the gene matches: 3. The CDR3 DNA is TGTGCCAGCAGGGGGACAGTATCTGGGGCCAACGTCCTGACTTTC. This codes for CASRGTVSGANVLTF.

The J gene is TRBJ1-1, the V gene TRBV29-1; D is possibly TRBD1 (5 bases). The CDR3 covers 13 residues. The V end was cut by 7 bases, the J end by 1 base, with 13 bases between. CDR1 SQVTM and CDR2 ANQGSEA come from the germline V gene. The CDR3 DNA is TGCAGCGCCCAGTTAGGGGAGAACACTGAAGCTTTCTTT. The encoded protein is CSAQLGENTEAFF.

As to this clone: This same CDR3 is encoded by further DNA sequences in the sample. V is TRBV10-1 and J is TRBJ2-2; D unresolved. Germline CDR1 and CDR2: WNHNN and SYGVQD (reference sequence). This CDR3 has 12 residues. The V gene lost 2 bases and the J gene lost 6 bases, with 4 bases spanning the gap. CDR3 residues: CASSEGPGELFF. The CDR3 nucleotides are TGCGCCAGCAGTGAGGGCCCCGGGGAGCTGTTTTTT.

The V call is TRBV5-1, the J call TRBJ1-6; 7 bases are a match to TRBD1. V trimming: 2 bases; J trimming: 10 bases; junction bases outside the gene matches: 6. Germline CDR1 is SGHRS and CDR2 is YFSETQ. This CDR3 is 14 amino acids long. The CDR3 sequence is CASSLQGLRSPLHF. The CDR3 DNA follows: TGCGCCAGCAGCTTACAGGGGCTTCGCTCACCCCTCCACTTT.

The rearrangement uses TRBV12-3 or TRBV12-4 and TRBJ2-4; D possibly corresponds to TRBD2 (7 bases). The V end was cut by 7 bases, the J end by 11 bases, with 18 bases between. CDR3 length equals 13 residues. The CDR3, as DNA: TGTGCCAGCACCCAGGGAGGGGGACCGGTTCAGTACTTC. The encoded protein is CASTQGGGPVQYF.

The V and J genes are TRBV7-6 and TRBJ2-7; weak D call: TRBD1 (5 bases). Trimming shortened V by 0 bases and J by 2 bases, and 8 bases separated the two germline ends. In germline, CDR1 is SGHVS, CDR2 FNYEAQ. The CDR3 extends over 14 amino acids. The CDR3 DNA is TGTGCCAGCAGCTTAGCGGCAGGGCCCTACGAGCAGTACTTC. Its protein product is CASSLAAGPYEQYF.